The source of this T cell receptor (beta chain) is a study of molecular identifiers for immune sequencing clone quantification. Overall study findings and caveats: Spiked Jurkat TCR RNA originating from one cell could reportedly be identified amid about a million naive cells. Naive cells had under 1% of molecules in clones above 20 RNA copies, effectors over 97%.

This clonotype was counted at least ten times. Its target is unknown. CDR1 SGHNT and CDR2 YYREEE come from the germline V gene (reference sequence). Losses at the gene ends were 4 bases for V and 5 bases for J; bases not matched to a gene: 10. The CDR3 sequence is 15 residues long. Making the bulk TCR libraries relied on previously described methods and listed TCR primers. One entry per CDR3 protein, called by TCRdb with MiXCR from the PCR reads. Of under 650,000 distinct CDR3 sequences listed, about 20% were seen once; the top ten hold about 0.9%. This rearrangement joins TRBV5-4 to TRBJ2-7; 9 bases match TRBD1. Sequenced: naive CD8+ T cells from blood, with Jurkat cell RNA spiked in. Subset meaning: FACS-sorted CD8+CD4-CCR7+CD45RA+ naive T cells. The source is a human donor in good health. Some libraries in this study had Jurkat cell RNA spiked in. CDR3 coding DNA: TGTGCCAGCAGCCCATCCGGGACAGGGCTCCACGAGCAGTACTTC. Translating gives CASSPSGTGLHEQYF.